Sequencing of this T cell receptor (beta chain) was carried out in a study of cytomegalovirus exposure and HLA in healthy donors. On the study more broadly: One earlier analysis, a look at 150 million to 200 million T cells, found almost 120 million unique TCR beta sequences.

CDR3 length equals 16 residues. Per the germline V gene, CDR1 is MDHEN and CDR2 is SYDVKM. Trimming at V came to 6 bases and at J to 4 bases, leaving 10 bases not matched to a gene. Regarding the study as a whole: As a later analysis revealed, the rate of TCR association differed by HLA locus, with DRB1 most and HLA-C fewest. Later genetic work tied a missense DCLRE1C variant to beta-chain V and J trimming.

60 Vbeta and 13 Jbeta primers were used in PCR. Data came from immunoSEQ multiplex PCR; TCRdb stores just in-frame clones and leaves some out. The table includes 50,000 to 65,000 clones, about 75% detected once. Details on this clone: What it binds is unknown.

This receptor was taken from a woman aged 40 to 55 in good health and CMV-seropositive. V gene TRBV28 combines with J gene TRBJ1-2, with 11 bases lining up with TRBD1. Sequencing input: PBMCs. The CDR3 region has the DNA TGTGCCAGCAGCCCTTCTAGGACAGGGGGCTCCTATGGCTACACCTTC. It encodes CASSPSRTGGSYGYTF.